This T cell receptor beta chain was retrieved from a study of vaccination effects on CD4 cells after COVID-19. Overall study context: Samples were taken post-vaccine, and their median timing was 72 days after the second dose. The study's findings and limits: The study got few convalescent patients and did not collect any early post-infection timepoints.

The assay was immunoSEQ multiplex PCR, and TCRdb's table has in-frame clones only and misses some. The sample records fewer than 25,000 clones, over 60% being singletons. V lost 1 base, J lost 3 bases, and 12 bases lay in between. Per germline, CDR1 MGHRA and CDR2 YSYEKL. CDR3 size: 15 residues. Peptide-pool stimulation followed by sequencing identified expanded antigen-specific CD4+ clonotypes in the ViraFEST assay. Isolation of CD4+ T cells took place after 10 days of culture. Two-dose BNT162b2 or mRNA-1273 vaccination was given to participants. A half-volume exchange with IL-2 medium occurred on days 3 and 7. Worth noting for this clone: The target antigen is unknown.

The TCR was taken from a human donor who received a COVID-19 vaccine. The chain couples TRBV4-1 to TRBJ1-1; D might be TRBD1 (5 bases). The sequencing here drew on CD4+ T cells from PBMCs cultured with HCoV-NL63 spike peptides, taken after COVID-19 vaccination. This CDR3 is CASSQGTWGDTEAFF. In DNA form, the CDR3 reads TGCGCCAGCAGCCAAGGTACGTGGGGGGACACTGAAGCTTTCTTT.